This T cell receptor (beta chain) was sequenced in a study of T cells in women clearing cervical HPV infection (dated by TCRdb to 2017 to 2018). Regarding the research as a whole: The cases were around 23 women with histologically confirmed HPV16-related CIN3 or worse, and 2 of those women had invasive cancers. The exploratory proof-of-principle case-control study was nested within the Guanacaste HPV Natural History Study in Costa Rica and compared TCR repertoires across cervical HPV16 outcomes. HLA typing was available for only a few women, so HLA type could not be excluded as a confounder. Median age was about 35 years in cases versus roughly 37 in controls, and baseline characteristics did not differ significantly. For cases, a median interval of nearly 150 days, with an interquartile range of roughly 80 to 200 days, was observed between lesion detection and blood sampling. The parent cohort enrolled about 10,000 women aged 18 or older in Guanacaste, Costa Rica, in about 1993 to 1995 and followed the women for less than nine years. Controls were around 25 women whose single incident HPV16 infection cleared within 12 months without precancer or cancer developing. Blood from cases was collected at the visit at which the lesion was first identified, whereas blood from controls was collected once infection was no longer detected. As quality controls, five blinded duplicates were added to each group, bringing the total to 60 or so samples made up of 50 or so participants and 10 replicates. Cases were matched to controls by age within five years and by the year the sample was collected.

The paper as a whole reports these results and caveats: TCR repertoire richness was significantly higher in CIN3+ cases than in controls across sequencing depths, while evenness did not differ. The cross-sectional design could not show whether the associations came before the infection or were a result of it, and neither effector/memory subsets nor HPV-specific T cells were isolated. Lower TRBV6-7 relative abundance was observed in cases than in controls (approximately 0.1% versus 0.16%; Bonferroni P = 0.0008). Random forest classifiers combining richness and V gene abundances distinguished cases from controls with an estimated AUC of roughly 0.81. T-cell numbers per sample were unknown, so richness differences could reflect varying T-cell content rather than repertoire biology.

TCR beta CDR3 regions were amplified by multiplex PCR from an average of around 1,200 ng genomic DNA per sample using the immunoSEQ assay. The assay corrected primer bias using a complete synthetic TCR repertoire to establish an amplification baseline. Amplicons were sequenced on the Illumina platform. As for the original processing: Sequences were error-corrected by clustering with frequency ratios and a modified nearest-neighbor algorithm and were then analyzed in the immunoSEQ Analyzer with IMGT gene definitions. At each rarefaction depth, TCR richness and evenness were averaged over 20 rarefaction repeats, and samples with fewer sequences than the depth were excluded. Wilcoxon rank sum tests with FDR correction were used to compare V, D and J gene relative abundances between the groups. In the blinded duplicates, the intraclass correlation was 90% to 96% for TCR richness and averaged about 80% across over 65 gene segments. The table comes from immuneACCESS by way of TCRdb, which keeps in-frame sequences with V and J called. Part of the clones is missing from these tables; in studies checked, under half for an unresolved V gene and the rest for unknown reasons. D and trimming come from the DNA, and the V and J calls and clone size come from that table. The sample table gives approximately 17,000 clones. About 10% of the sample is held by the ten biggest clonotypes.

Comments on this clone: Its specific antigen is unknown. With the read ending 3 residues before the CDR3 end, the germline J gene is used to fill in that end.

Every participant had a single incident cervical HPV16 infection, and women with prevalent HPV16 infections were excluded. Cervical HPV DNA was detected with MY09/MY11 PCR, and genotyping was done by dot-blot hybridization. Around 16 mL of heparinized blood was centrifuged, after which the buffy coat was aliquoted, frozen at -30 degrees C, and then stored at -80 degrees C. QIAGEN kits were used to extract genomic DNA from buffy coat specimens. V sheds 4 bases and J sheds 0 bases, leaving 15 bases between their ends. The CDR3 runs 15 residues from the cysteine to the phenylalanine. Part of the CDR3 DNA is given, 36 bases translated from base 1. CDR1 and CDR2 were assigned from the germline V gene as SQVTM and ANQGSEA.

The specimen was blood buffy coat. The chain is made from TRBV29-1 and TRBJ1-2, with no D gene named confidently. This sequence was found in a woman between 18 and 70 years old with a cervical HPV16 infection that either progressed to CIN3+ or cleared (not recorded which). The DNA read from the CDR3 is TGCAGCGTTGGTGGGTGGACTGCAGCTAACTATGGC. This encodes CSVGGWTAANYG. The complete CDR3 protein is CSVGGWTAANYGYTF.